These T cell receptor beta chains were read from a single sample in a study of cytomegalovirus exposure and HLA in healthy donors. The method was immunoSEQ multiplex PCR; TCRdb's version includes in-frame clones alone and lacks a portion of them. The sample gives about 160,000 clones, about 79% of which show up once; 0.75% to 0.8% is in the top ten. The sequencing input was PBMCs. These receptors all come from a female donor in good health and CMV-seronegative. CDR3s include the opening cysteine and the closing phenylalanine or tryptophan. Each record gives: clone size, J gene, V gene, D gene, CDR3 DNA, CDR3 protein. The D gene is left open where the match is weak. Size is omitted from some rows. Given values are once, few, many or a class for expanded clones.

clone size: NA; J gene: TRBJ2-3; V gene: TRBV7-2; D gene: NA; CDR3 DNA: TGTGCCAGCAGCTCGAGACAGGTCACAGATACGCAGTATTTT; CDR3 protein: CASSSRQVTDTQYF
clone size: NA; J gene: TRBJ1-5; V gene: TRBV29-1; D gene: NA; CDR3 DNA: TGCAGCGTCCCTGGCACGGTACGGCAGGGGCAGCCCCAGCATTTT; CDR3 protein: CSVPGTVRQGQPQHF
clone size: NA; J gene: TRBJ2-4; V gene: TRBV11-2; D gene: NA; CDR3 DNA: TGTGCCAGCAGCCCGGGGTGGTTCGCCAAAAACAGTCAGTACTTC; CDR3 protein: CASSPGWFAKNSQYF
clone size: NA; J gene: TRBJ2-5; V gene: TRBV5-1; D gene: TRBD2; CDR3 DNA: TGCGCCAGCAGCGGAGGGCCAGCGGGGGACCAAGAGACCCAGTACTTC; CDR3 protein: CASSGGPAGDQETQYF
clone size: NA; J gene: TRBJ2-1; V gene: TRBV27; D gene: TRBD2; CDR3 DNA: TGTGCCACCGGGGCAGCGGGAGGGCCGGGCAATGAGCAGTTCTTC; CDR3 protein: CATGAAGGPGNEQFF
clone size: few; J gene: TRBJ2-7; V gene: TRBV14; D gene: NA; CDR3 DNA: TGTGCCAGCAGCCAAGATCTTACAAGCGAGGTACCGGGCGAGCAGTACTTC; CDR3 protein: CASSQDLTSEVPGEQYF
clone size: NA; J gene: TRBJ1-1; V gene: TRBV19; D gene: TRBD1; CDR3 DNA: TGTGCCAGTAGTATAGTAACAGGGGGCTCGAACACTGAAGCTTTCTTT; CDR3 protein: CASSIVTGGSNTEAFF
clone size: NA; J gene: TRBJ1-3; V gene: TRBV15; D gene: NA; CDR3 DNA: TGTGCCACCAGCAGGACAGGCCTCTCTGGAAACACCATATATTTT; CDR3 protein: CATSRTGLSGNTIYF
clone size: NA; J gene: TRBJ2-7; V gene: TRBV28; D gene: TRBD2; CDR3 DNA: TGTGCCAGCAGTGCGACTAGCGGGAAGTCCTACGAGCAGTACTTC; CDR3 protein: CASSATSGKSYEQYF
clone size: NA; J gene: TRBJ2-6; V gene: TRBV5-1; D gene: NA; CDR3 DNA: TGCGCCAGCAGCCTGGTTACTGGCTCTGGGGCCAACGGCCTGACTTTC; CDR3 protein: CASSLVTGSGANGLTF
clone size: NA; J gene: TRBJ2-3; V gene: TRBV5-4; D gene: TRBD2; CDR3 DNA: TGTGCCAGCAGCTCTTCGACTAGCGGGAGGGGCTCAGATACGCAGTATTTT; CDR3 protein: CASSSSTSGRGSDTQYF
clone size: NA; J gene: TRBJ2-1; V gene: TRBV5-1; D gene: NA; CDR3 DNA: TGCGCCAGCAAATCGTCCCGTCCGGAGGGGCAGTTCTTC; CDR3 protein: CASKSSRPEGQFF
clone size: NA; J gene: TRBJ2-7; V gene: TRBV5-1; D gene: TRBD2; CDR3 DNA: TGCGCCAGCAGCTTGTTAGTGACGACTAGCGGCACCTACGAGCAGTACTTC; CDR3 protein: CASSLLVTTSGTYEQYF
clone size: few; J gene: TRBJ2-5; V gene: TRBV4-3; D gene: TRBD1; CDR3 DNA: TGCGCCAGCAGCCAAGATCTCGACAGGGTAGCAGAGACCCAGTACTTC; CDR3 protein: CASSQDLDRVAETQYF
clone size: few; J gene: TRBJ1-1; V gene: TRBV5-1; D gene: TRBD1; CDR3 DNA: TGCGCCAGCAGCGACTGGACAGGCGGGGCAACTGAAGCTTTCTTT; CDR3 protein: CASSDWTGGATEAFF
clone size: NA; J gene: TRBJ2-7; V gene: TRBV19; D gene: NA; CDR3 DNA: TGTGCCAGTAGTATAACCGACGGGTCCTACGAGCAGTACTTC; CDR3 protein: CASSITDGSYEQYF
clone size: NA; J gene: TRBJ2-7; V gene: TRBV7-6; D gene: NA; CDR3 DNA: TGTGCCAGCAGCAAGGGGAACCAAGGCGAGCAGTACTTC; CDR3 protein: CASSKGNQGEQYF